This T cell receptor beta chain was captured in a study of T cells after yellow fever vaccination. Study results and caveats: Reappearance after the booster was observed for most primary-vaccination clones (about 97% CD4, about 85% CD8). Abundant clonotypes from the bulk population could contaminate FACS-sorted repertoires. Only a minor proportion of clonotypes was detected across both CD4 and CD8 compartments.

Researchers made TCR cDNA using 5'RACE template switching, and this step added a universal primer site and UMIs. TCRdb re-derived calls from the 5' RACE reads in MiXCR, one entry per CDR3 protein. The sample includes 450,000 to 600,000 distinct CDR3 sequences, roughly a sixth of them seen just once. Details on this clonotype: Its cognate antigen is unknown.

With 5 bases removed from V and 10 bases from J, the gap between germline ends came to 18 bases. CDR3 length: 14 residues. Germline V lookup: CDR1 SGHTA, CDR2 FQGTGA. The TCR was taken from a man aged 18 to 29 who received the YFV17D yellow fever vaccine. The rearrangement joins TRBV7-3 to TRBJ2-1, with a tentative D call TRBD1 (6 bases). Sample: PBMCs, taken roughly 5 days after the first yellow fever vaccination. CDR3 in amino acids: CASSARGGFREQFF. The CDR3 coding sequence is TGTGCCAGCAGCGCCCGAGGGGGATTCCGGGAGCAGTTCTTC. Looking up the rest from reference TRBV7-3 and TRBJ2-1 gives the full variable domain: GAGVSQTPSNKVTEKGKYVELRCDPISGHTALYWYRQSLGQGPEFLIYFQGTGAADDSGLPNDRFFAVRPEGSVSTLKIQRTERGDSAVYLCASSARGGFREQFFGPGTRLTVL.